This T cell receptor beta chain was retrieved from a study of PD-L1 blockade in urothelial cancer. Study-level background: Men with urothelial cancer arising in the bladder made up most of the 29 patients. Blood was subjected to analysis at 3 weeks (second dose) and 6 weeks following treatment start. The median number of T cells present in blood samples was 140,000 to 150,000. Study results and caveats: For durable-benefit patients, tumor-associated blood clones expanded more at 3 weeks.

Time point denoted: pretreatment peripheral blood. About this clone itself: Its cognate antigen is unknown.

Generated by immunoSEQ multiplex PCR, the TCRdb table keeps only in-frame clones and is missing some. Here the sample spans around 100,000 clones, around 87% being singletons. Germline values: CDR1 LNHDA, CDR2 SQIVND (reference sequence). With 3 bases removed from V and 5 bases from J, the gap between germline ends came to 11 bases. CDR3 length: 13 residues. The clonotype originates from a man between 60 and 75 years old with urothelial cancer. The sample consisted of PBMCs, taken around atezolizumab (anti-PD-L1) treatment. J is TRBJ2-7 and V is TRBV19; the D gene is possibly TRBD2 (6 bases). CDR3 amino acids: CASSMGGRNEQYF. CDR3 nucleotides: TGTGCCAGTAGTATGGGGGGTCGGAACGAGCAGTACTTC.